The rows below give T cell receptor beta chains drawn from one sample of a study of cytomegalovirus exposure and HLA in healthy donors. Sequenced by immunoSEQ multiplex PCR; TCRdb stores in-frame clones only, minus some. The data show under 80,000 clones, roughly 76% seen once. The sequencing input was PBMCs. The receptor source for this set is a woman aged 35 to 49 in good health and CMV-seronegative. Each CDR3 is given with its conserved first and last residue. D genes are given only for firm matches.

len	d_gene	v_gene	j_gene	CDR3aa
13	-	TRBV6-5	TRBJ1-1	CASSYLSNTEAFF
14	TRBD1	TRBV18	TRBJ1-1	CASSPDRGSTEAFF
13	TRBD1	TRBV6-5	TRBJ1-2	CASRPGQNYGYTF
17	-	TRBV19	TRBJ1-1	CASSIRSSGDLNTEAFF
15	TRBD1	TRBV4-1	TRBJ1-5	CASSREGGQAQPQHF
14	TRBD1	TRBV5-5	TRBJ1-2	CASRIPGQGRGYTF
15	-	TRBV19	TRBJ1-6	CASSLQGSKGSPLHF
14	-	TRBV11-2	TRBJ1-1	CASSPQQGNTEAFF
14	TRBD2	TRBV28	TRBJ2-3	CASSLGLPADTQYF
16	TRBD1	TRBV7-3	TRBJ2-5	CASSLADRGGQETQYF
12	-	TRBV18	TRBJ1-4	CASSPSGEKLFF
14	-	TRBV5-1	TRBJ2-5	CASSLRQQPETQYF
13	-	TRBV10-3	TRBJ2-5	CAISWTDQETQYF
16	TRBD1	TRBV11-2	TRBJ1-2	CASSLGQGASRGGYTF
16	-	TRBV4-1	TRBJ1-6	CASSQERSSYNSPLHF
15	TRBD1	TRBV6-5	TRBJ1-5	CASRAPDRSNQPQHF
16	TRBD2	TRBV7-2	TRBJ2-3	CASSLAGRVFTDTQYF
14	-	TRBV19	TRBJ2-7	CASSIEFRRSEQYF
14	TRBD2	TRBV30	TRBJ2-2	CAWSRLAQTGELFF
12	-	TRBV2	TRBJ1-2	CASNPRLHGYTF
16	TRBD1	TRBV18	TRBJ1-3	CASSPPGTGPGNTIYF
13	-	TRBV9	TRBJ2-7	CASSLEGANEQYF
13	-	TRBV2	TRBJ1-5	CASTRSGNQPQHF
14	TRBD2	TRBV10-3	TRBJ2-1	CAIRRTSGSGEQFF
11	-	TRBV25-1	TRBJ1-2	CASSDGYGYTF
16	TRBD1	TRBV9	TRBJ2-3	CASSTRTGSSTDTQYF
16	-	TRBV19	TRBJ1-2	CASSKAREVGDYGYTF
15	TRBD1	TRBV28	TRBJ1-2	CASSRNRGRGYGYTF
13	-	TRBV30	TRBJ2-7	CAWGHYESYEQYF
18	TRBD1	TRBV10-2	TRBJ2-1	CASSRQGSTTGLYNEQFF
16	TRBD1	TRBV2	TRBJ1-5	CASRHRTGTTDQPQHF
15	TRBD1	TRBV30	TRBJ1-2	CAWSVPGQGFYGYTF
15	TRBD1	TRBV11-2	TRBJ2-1	CASIQGTGLYNEQFF
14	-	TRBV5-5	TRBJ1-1	CASSWTALNTEAFF
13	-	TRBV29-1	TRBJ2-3	CSVEWQSTDTQYF
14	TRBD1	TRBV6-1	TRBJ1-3	CASILDRAGNTIYF
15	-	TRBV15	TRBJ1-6	CATSRSREGSSPLHF
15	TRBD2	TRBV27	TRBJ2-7	CASSKPGLGIYEQYF
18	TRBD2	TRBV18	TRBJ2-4	CASSPPQGLAVVKNIQYF
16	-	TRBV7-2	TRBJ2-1	CASSLNSGTKYNEQFF
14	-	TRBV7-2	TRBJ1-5	CASSLLGGNQPQHF
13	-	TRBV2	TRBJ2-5	CASTKNGGETQYF
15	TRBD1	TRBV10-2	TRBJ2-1	CASSESGGSYNEQFF
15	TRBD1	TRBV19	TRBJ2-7	CASSTQSTGGYEQYF
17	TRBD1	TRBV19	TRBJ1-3	CASSVRDSRISGNTIYF
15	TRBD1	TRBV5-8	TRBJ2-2	CASSRGTANTGELFF
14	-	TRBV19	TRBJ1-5	CASGPRPGYQPQHF
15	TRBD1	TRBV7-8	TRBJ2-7	CASSSKQRQGGEQYF
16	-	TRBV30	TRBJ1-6	CAWSFESSSYNSPLHF
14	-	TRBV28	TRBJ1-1	CASSLSLGGTEAFF
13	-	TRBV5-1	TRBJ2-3	CASSPRGADTQYF
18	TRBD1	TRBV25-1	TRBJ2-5	CASSDTRGSRVSGETQYF
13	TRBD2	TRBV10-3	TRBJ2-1	CAIQAGRQVEQFF
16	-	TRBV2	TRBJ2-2	CASTQSGAINTGELFF
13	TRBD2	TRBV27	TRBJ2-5	CASRAGVVETQYF